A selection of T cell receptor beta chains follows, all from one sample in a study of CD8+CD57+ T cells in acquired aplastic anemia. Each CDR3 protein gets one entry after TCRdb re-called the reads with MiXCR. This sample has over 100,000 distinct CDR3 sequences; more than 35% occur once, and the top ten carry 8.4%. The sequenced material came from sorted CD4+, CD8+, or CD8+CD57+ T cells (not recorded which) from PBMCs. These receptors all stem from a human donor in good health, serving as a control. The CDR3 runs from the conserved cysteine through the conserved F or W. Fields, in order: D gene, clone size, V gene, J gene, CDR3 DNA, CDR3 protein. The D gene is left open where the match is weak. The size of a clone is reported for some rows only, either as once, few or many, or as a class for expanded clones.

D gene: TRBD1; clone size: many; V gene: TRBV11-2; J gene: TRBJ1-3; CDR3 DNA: TGTGCCAGCAGCTCGTTCAGGGGGTCGGGAAACACCATATATTTT; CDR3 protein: CASSSFRGSGNTIYF
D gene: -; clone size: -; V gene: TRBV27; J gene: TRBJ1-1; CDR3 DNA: TGTGCCAGCAGTTTGGGGTTCGGGGCGAGCACTGAAGCTTTCTTT; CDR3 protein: CASSLGFGASTEAFF
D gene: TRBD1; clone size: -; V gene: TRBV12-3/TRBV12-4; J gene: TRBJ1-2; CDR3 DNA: TGTGCCAGCAGCATCGACAGGGGCTATGGCTACACCTTC; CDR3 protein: CASSIDRGYGYTF
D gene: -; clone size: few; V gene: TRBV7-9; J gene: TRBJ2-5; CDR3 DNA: TGTGCCAGCAGCTTAAGGATAAAGCGGACGGTACAGGAGACCCAGTACTTC; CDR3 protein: CASSLRIKRTVQETQYF
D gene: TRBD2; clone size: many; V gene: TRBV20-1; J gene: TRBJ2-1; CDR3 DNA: TGCAGTGCTAGCCCTCCAATAAGACTAGCGGGGGGTGATGAGCAGTTCTTC; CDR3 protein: CSASPPIRLAGGDEQFF
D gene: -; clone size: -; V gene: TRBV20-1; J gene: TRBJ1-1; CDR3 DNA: TGCAGTGCTAGAGACTCTAACACTGAAGCTTTCTTT; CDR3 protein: CSARDSNTEAFF
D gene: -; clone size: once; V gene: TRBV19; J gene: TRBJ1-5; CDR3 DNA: TGTGCCAGTAGTAGTATGATTAATCAGCCCCAGCATTTT; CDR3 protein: CASSSMINQPQHF
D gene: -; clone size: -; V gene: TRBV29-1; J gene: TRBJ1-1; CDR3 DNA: TGCAGCGTTGCGACGGCCGGCGGTGAAGCTTTCTTT; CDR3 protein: CSVATAGGEAFF
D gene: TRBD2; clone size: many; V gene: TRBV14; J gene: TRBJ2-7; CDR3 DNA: TGTGCCAGCAGCCAACCGGGCAAGGTAGCGGGAAGGGACTACGAGCAGTACTTC; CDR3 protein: CASSQPGKVAGRDYEQYF
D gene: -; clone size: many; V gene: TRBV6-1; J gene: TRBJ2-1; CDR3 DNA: TGTGCCAGCAGCCTCCTCCCTGATAGCAATGAGCAGTTCTTC; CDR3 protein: CASSLLPDSNEQFF
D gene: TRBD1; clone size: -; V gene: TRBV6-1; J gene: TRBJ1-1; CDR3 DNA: TGTGCCAGCAGGGAGGGACAGCTGAACACTGAAGCTTTCTTT; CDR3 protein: CASREGQLNTEAFF
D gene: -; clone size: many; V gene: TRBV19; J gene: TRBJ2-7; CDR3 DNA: TGTGCCAGTAGTATTGTTTGGCAGGGGCAATACGAGCAGTACTTC; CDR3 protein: CASSIVWQGQYEQYF
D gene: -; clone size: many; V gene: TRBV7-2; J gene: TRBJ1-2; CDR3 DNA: TGTGCCAGCAGCTCCACAGGGTTTTATGGCTACACCTTC; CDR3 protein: CASSSTGFYGYTF
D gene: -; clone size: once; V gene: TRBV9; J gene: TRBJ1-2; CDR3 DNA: TGTGCCAGCAGCGTAGGAGGGGTTCGGTATGGCTACACCTTC; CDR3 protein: CASSVGGVRYGYTF
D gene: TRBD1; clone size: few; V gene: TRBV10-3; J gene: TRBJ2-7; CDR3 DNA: TGTGCCATCGCTAGCGTTGCAGGGGGCAACTACGAGCAGTACTTC; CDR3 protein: CAIASVAGGNYEQYF
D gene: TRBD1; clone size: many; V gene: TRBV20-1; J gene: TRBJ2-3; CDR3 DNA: TGCAGTGCTCACTACAGGGGGCGCGGCACAGATACGCAGTATTTT; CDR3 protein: CSAHYRGRGTDTQYF
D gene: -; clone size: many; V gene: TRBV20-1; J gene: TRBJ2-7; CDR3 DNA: TGCAGTGCTAGAGGGTCCGGTGCTCACTACGAGCAGTACTTC; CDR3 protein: CSARGSGAHYEQYF
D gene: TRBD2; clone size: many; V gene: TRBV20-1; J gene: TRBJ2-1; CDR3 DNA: TGCAGTGCTGGGACTAGCGGCGTCTACAATGAGCAGTTCTTC; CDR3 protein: CSAGTSGVYNEQFF
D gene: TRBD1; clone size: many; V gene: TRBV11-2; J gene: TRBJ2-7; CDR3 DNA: TGTGCCAGCAGCCCAATGGGACAGACCTACGAGCAGTACTTC; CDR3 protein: CASSPMGQTYEQYF
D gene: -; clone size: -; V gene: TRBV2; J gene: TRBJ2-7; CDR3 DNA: TGTGCCAGCAGGGACCGGGACAATTCCTACGAGCAGTACTTC; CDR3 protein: CASRDRDNSYEQYF
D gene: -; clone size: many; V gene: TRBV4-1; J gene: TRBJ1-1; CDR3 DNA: TGCGCCAGCAGCCAAGAAGGCCCAATGAACACTGAAGCTTTCTTT; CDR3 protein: CASSQEGPMNTEAFF
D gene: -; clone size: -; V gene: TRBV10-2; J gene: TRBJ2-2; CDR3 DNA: TGCGCCAGCAGTAGCGCAGGGTCCACCGGGGAGCTGTTTTTT; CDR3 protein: CASSSAGSTGELFF
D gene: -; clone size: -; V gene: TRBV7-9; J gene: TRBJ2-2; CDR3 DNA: TGTGCCAGCAGCGCCTCAGGGCCCGGGGAGCTGTTTTTT; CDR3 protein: CASSASGPGELFF
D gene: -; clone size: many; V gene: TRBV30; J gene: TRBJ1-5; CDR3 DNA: TGTGCCTGGAACTCGATGGGCTCAAATCAGCCCCAGCATTTT; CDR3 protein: CAWNSMGSNQPQHF
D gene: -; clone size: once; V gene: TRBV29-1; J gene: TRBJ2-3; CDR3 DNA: TGCAGCTTGGGGGGGCTGTTGGCAGATACGCAGTATTTT; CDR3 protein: CSLGGLLADTQYF
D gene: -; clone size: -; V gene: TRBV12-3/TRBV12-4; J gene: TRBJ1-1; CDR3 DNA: TGTGCCAGCAGTTACTCAACTTTAGGGAGATCTGAAGCTTTCTTT; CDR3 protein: CASSYSTLGRSEAFF
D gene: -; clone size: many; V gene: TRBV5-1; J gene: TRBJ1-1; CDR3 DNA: TGCGCCAGCAGCTACGACGGACAGCCGAACACTGAAGCTTTCTTT; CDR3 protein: CASSYDGQPNTEAFF
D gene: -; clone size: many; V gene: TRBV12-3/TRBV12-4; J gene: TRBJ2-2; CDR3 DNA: TGTGCCAGCAGGGTTAGGGCCGGGGAGCTGTTTTTT; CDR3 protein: CASRVRAGELFF
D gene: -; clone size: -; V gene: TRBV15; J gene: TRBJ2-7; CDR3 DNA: TGTGCCACCAGCAGCCCCCCTATAGGGGGGCGACCCTACGAGCAGTACTTC; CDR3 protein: CATSSPPIGGRPYEQYF
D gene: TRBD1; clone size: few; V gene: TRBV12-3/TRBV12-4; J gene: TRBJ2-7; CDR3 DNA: TGTGCCAGCAGTTTGACCGGGACAGGGGGTTCGGGCGAGCAGTACTTC; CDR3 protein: CASSLTGTGGSGEQYF
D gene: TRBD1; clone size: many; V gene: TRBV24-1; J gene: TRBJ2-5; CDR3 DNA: TGTGCCACCAGTGACCCAGGGACAGGGGGAGAGACCCAGTACTTC; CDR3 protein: CATSDPGTGGETQYF
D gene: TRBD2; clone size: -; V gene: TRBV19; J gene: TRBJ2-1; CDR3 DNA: TGTGCCAGTAGTACCGGGGGGGCGGGGAATGAGCAGTTCTTC; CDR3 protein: CASSTGGAGNEQFF
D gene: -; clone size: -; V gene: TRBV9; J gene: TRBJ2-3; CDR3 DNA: TGTGCCAGCAGCGTTAAGGGCCGGGGTTCAGATACGCGGCATTTT; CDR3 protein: CASSVKGRGSDTRHF
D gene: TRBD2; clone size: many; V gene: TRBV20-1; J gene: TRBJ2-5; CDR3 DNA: TGCAGTGCTATACTAGCGGGAGGCGGGAGGGAGACCCAGTACTTC; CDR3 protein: CSAILAGGGRETQYF
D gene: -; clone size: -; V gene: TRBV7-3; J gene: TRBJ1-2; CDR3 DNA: TGTGCCAGCAGCCCCGGGACGACGGGGGGCTACACCTTC; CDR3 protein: CASSPGTTGGYTF
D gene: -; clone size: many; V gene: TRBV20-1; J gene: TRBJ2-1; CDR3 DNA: TGCAGTGCTCGAGGTACTAGGGCCTTATACAATGAGCAGTTCTTC; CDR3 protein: CSARGTRALYNEQFF
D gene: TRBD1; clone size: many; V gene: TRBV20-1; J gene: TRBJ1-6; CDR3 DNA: TGCAGTGCTCGGACAGGGGGCGCCTCGGCCCTTAATTCACCCCTCCACTTT; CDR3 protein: CSARTGGASALNSPLHF